This T cell receptor beta chain was obtained from a study of T-cell memory formation after mild COVID-19. Findings and limits, study-wide: A second wave of clones peaked on day 37, and their SARS-CoV-2 specificity went unconfirmed. Balance between CD4 and CD8 was seen in clones contracting day 15 to 85, and a CD4+ lean was seen in later expanders.

TCRdb re-derived calls from the 5' RACE reads in MiXCR, one entry per CDR3 protein. The sample shows 100,000 to 150,000 distinct CDR3 sequences, more than 15% of them seen only once. A few counts support this clonotype. As yet, its antigen is unknown. V shed 3 bases and J shed 4 bases, with 15 bases lying between them. Germline CDR1 LGHNA, CDR2 YSLEER. The CDR3 totals 16 residues. The J gene is TRBJ2-2, the V gene TRBV4-3; the D is unclear. The origin of this receptor is a man between 18 and 29 years old who had mild COVID-19 (a few samples of this study predate the infection). Cell type and time point are not known. The sequenced sample was PBMCs or a T cell subset sorted from them (not recorded which). The CDR3: CASSHASVPGTGELFF. As DNA, the CDR3 is TGCGCCAGCAGCCATGCTTCGGTCCCGGGCACCGGGGAGCTGTTTTTT.